This TCR beta chain was identified during a study of T cell responses to AZD1222 COVID-19 vaccine. General study findings and limits: White British donors predominated, females outnumbered males, and clonal diversity was possibly underestimated.

Germline V CDR1 and CDR2: GTSNPN, SVGIG (reference sequence). The CDR3 loop spans 12 amino acids. V gave up 3 bases and J gave up 5 bases, with 8 bases separating them. TCRdb's copy holds only in-frame clones and misses some; the assay was immunoSEQ multiplex PCR. The profile shows about 110,000 clones, about 90% of them singletons. Comments on this clone: Its antigen remains unidentified.

The chain employs TRBV30 and TRBJ2-1; D remains ambiguous. This clonotype was obtained from an adult who received the AZD1222 COVID-19 vaccine. Sequences were derived from peripheral blood, sampled 28 days after the second AZD1222 dose. This CDR3 is CAWSEPDNEQFF. In DNA form, the CDR3 reads TGTGCCTGGAGCGAACCTGACAATGAGCAGTTCTTC.